What follows are 10 T cell receptor beta chains derived from one specimen sequenced in a study of post-analysis software for immune sequencing data. Study-wide points: Among a handful of TRBV segments more frequent in patients than controls were TRBV5-6, TRBV5-1 and TRBV20-1.

Unique molecular identifiers were carried by the TCR beta cDNA libraries. TCRdb reanalysed the PCR reads using MiXCR and keeps one entry per CDR3 protein. The table includes 750,000 to 950,000 distinct CDR3 sequences, 46% detected once. These receptors have no known antigen. Sequencing was carried out using blood. The receptors were sampled from a girl aged 5 to 17 with multiple sclerosis.

This clonotype was seen a handful of times. V is TRBV7-2 and J is TRBJ2-7; D gene ambiguous. The V end was cut by 1 base, the J end by 3 bases, with 7 bases between. Germline V gives CDR1 SGHTA, CDR2 FQGNSA. The CDR3 extends over 13 amino acids. The CDR3 region has the DNA TGTGCCAGCAGCTTAGAGCAGTTCTACGAGCAGTACTTC. Translated: CASSLEQFYEQYF.

The CDR3 sequence: CASSSGFNSPLHF. The CDR3 DNA sequence: TGTGCCAGCAGCTCCGGCTTTAATTCACCCCTCCACTTT. The J gene is TRBJ1-6, the V gene TRBV7-2, with unresolved D. This CDR3 region has 13 residues. V lost 4 bases to trimming and J lost 6 bases, with 7 bases between them. Per germline, CDR1 SGHTA and CDR2 FQGNSA.

The rearrangement uses TRBV7-9 and TRBJ2-5; perhaps D is TRBD1 or TRBD2 (5 bases each). With 5 bases removed from V and 5 bases from J, the gap between germline ends came to 30 bases. The CDR3 has 19 amino acids. Germline V gene lookup returns CDR1 SEHNR and CDR2 FQNEAQ (reference sequence). The DNA of the CDR3 is TGTGCCAGCAGCCTCAATGTCCTGGTGGGACGGCTAGACGGTGAGACCCAGTACTTC. Its protein product is CASSLNVLVGRLDGETQYF.

The gene calls are TRBV20-1 and TRBJ2-3; TRBD1 aligns across 7 bases. The J segment lost 8 bases and the V segment lost 5 bases, leaving 25 bases of the junction unmatched. Germline-derived CDR1 and CDR2 are DFQATT and SNEGSKA (reference sequence). The length of the CDR3 is 18 residues. The CDR3 sequence: CSAPDWTGRWLAGGTQYF. Written as DNA, the CDR3 is TGCAGTGCTCCGGATTGGACCGGGCGGTGGCTAGCAGGGGGTACGCAGTATTTT.

This chain connects TRBV4-1 to TRBJ2-3, with 10 bases lining up with TRBD2. The CDR3 runs to 16 residues. The germline CDR1 and CDR2 sequences are MGHRA and YSYEKL. J was trimmed by 4 bases and V by 4 bases; bases with no gene match: 8. DNA of the CDR3: TGCGCCAGCAGCCCATCTAGCGGGGGCTCAGCAGATACGCAGTATTTT. Its translation: CASSPSSGGSADTQYF.

The genes are TRBV24-1 and TRBJ2-1, with a possible D match to TRBD2 (6 bases). This CDR3 comprises 14 residues. V lost 4 bases to trimming and J lost 10 bases, with 16 bases between them. Germline V gene data show CDR1 as KGHDR and CDR2 as SFDVKD. The CDR3 reads CATSEPTSQREQFF. The CDR3 region has the DNA TGTGCCACCAGTGAACCGACTAGTCAGCGCGAGCAGTTCTTC.

V usage is TRBV27 and J usage is TRBJ1-6, with no clear D. Germline CDR1 MNHEY, CDR2 SMNVEV (reference sequence). The CDR3 has 15 residues. The germline V and J ends were trimmed by 1 base and 10 bases, with 14 bases remaining between them. For the CDR3, the DNA is TGTGCCAGCAGTTTATTGGGCAGGTCGCAATCACCCCTCCACTTT. Protein product: CASSLLGRSQSPLHF.

The rearrangement links TRBV3-1 to TRBJ2-1; TRBD2 matches 10 bases. CDR1 is LGHDT, CDR2 YNNKEL, per germline (reference sequence). J was trimmed by 10 bases and V by 7 bases; bases with no gene match: 4. There are 12 residues in the CDR3. CDR3 sequence reads: CASTLAGGEQFF. CDR3 DNA: TGTGCCAGCACCTTAGCGGGAGGCGAGCAGTTCTTC.

The rearrangement joins TRBV20-1 to TRBJ2-3; TRBD2 matches at 8 bases. In germline, CDR1 is DFQATT, CDR2 SNEGSKA (reference sequence). The CDR3 contains 18 residues. The V gene end was trimmed by 3 bases and the J gene end by 4 bases; junction bases not matched to a gene: 18. The CDR3 bases are TGCAGTGCTAGGGGGCGGGAGGACAACCGAGGCTACGCAGATACGCAGTATTTT. It codes for CSARGREDNRGYADTQYF.

This clonotype has just a few counts. The CDR3 nucleotides read TGTGCCAGCAGTTTAGCGCCTCATCGCGAAGAGCAGTTCTTC. It is translated as CASSLAPHREEQFF. The genes are TRBV12-3 or TRBV12-4 and TRBJ2-1; D is unclear. CDR3 length: 14 residues. Trimming pared 0 bases from V and 10 bases from J, leaving 13 bases between.